This TCR beta chain emerged from a study of CD8 T cells in ankylosing spondylitis. General study points: There was a TCR beta motif, made of 7 to 9 highly homologous variants, that appeared characteristic of ankylosing spondylitis blood.

This clonotype was seen more than once but under ten times. Its antigen is undetermined. Researchers built TCR beta libraries using quantitative 5'-RACE with molecular barcodes. One entry per CDR3 protein, called by TCRdb with MiXCR from the 5' RACE reads. This sample has fewer than 650,000 distinct CDR3 sequences; 12% occur once, and the top ten carry around 7%. V gave up 3 bases and J gave up 4 bases, with 24 bases separating them. The germline CDR1 and CDR2 sequences are MGHDK and SYGVNS. The CDR3 totals 18 residues. This chain uses TRBV25-1 with TRBJ2-5; no firm D call. The sequence came from a male donor with ankylosing spondylitis. Source material: blood, either unsorted or a sorted T cell fraction (not recorded which). CDR3 region: CASSDDHIEGPWRETQYF. The CDR3 bases are TGTGCCAGCAGTGATGACCACATCGAAGGTCCATGGCGAGAGACCCAGTACTTC.